These T cell receptor beta chains were read from a single sample in a study of cytomegalovirus exposure and HLA in healthy donors. Assay used: immunoSEQ multiplex PCR; TCRdb lists only in-frame clones, some missing. This table holds under 110,000 clones, 80% to 90% found once. Sequencing used PBMCs. The receptors were gathered from a man aged 50-60 years in good health and CMV-seronegative. The CDR3 runs from the conserved cysteine through the conserved F or W.

TRBJ1-5	TRBV28	CASSTRTGYSQPQHF
TRBJ1-6	TRBV30	CAWSRTPSNSPLHF
TRBJ1-1	TRBV30	CAWSLQGNTEAFF
NA	TRBV6-1	CASRSPGAAYEQYF
TRBJ2-3	TRBV18	CASSPRTGDTQYF
TRBJ1-2	TRBV19	CASSITPAAAGYTF
TRBJ1-2	TRBV18	CASSPSLEVYGYTF
TRBJ1-6	TRBV7-2	CASSRDILFSPLHF
TRBJ2-2	TRBV6-5	CASSYRGSVSTGELFF
TRBJ1-1	TRBV5-5	CASSPSGDTEAFF
TRBJ2-5	TRBV5-1	CASSFSGETQYF